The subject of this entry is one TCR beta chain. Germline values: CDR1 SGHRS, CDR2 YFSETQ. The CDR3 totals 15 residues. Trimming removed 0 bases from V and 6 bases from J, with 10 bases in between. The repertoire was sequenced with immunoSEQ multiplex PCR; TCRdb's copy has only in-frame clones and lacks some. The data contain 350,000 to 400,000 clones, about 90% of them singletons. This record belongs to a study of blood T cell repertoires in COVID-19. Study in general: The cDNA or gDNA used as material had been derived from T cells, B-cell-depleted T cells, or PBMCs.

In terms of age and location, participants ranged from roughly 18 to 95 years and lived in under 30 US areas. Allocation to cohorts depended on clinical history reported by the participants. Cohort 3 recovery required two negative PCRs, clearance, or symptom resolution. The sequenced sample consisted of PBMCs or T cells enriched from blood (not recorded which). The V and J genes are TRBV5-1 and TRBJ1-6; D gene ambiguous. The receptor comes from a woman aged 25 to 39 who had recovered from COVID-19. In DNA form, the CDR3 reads TGCGCCAGCAGCTTGGTCGCGACAAGTAATTCACCCCTCCACTTT. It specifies CASSLVATSNSPLHF.